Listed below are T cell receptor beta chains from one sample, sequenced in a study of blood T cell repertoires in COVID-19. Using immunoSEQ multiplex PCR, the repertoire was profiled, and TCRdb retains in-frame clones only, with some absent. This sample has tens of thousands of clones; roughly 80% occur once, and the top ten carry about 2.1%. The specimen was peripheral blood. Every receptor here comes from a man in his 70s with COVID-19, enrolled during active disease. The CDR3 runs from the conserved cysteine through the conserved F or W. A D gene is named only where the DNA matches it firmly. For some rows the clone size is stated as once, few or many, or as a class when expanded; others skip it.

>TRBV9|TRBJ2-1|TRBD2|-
CASSPRGTSGRADEQFF
TGTGCCAGCAGCCCCCGAGGGACTAGCGGGAGGGCGGATGAGCAGTTCTTC
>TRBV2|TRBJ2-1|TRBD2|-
CASSGSGRADEQFF
TGTGCCAGCAGTGGTAGCGGGAGGGCTGATGAGCAGTTCTTC
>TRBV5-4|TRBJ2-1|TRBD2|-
CASSVTSGYNEQFF
TGTGCCAGCAGCGTGACTAGCGGATACAATGAGCAGTTCTTC
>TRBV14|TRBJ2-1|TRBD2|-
CASSVQTSVIYNEQFF
TGTGCCAGCAGCGTCCAAACTAGCGTAATCTACAATGAGCAGTTCTTC
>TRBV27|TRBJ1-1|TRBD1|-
CASTHGTGSTEAFF
TGTGCCAGCACTCATGGGACAGGGTCCACTGAAGCTTTCTTT
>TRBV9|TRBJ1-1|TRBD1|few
CASSGDRAGNTEAFF
TGTGCCAGCAGCGGTGACAGGGCCGGGAACACTGAAGCTTTCTTT
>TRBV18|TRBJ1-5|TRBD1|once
CASSLQGGANNQPQHF
TGTGCCAGCTCACTACAGGGGGGGGCAAACAATCAGCCCCAGCATTTT
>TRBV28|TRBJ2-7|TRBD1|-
CASTTWDRGSEQYF
TGTGCCAGCACTACATGGGACAGGGGATCCGAGCAGTACTTC
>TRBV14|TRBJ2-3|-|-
CASSQVRDTSTDTQYF
TGTGCCAGCAGCCAAGTCCGGGATACTAGCACAGATACGCAGTATTTT
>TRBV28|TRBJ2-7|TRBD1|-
CASSSTGRTEQYF
TGTGCCAGCAGTTCGACAGGGCGCACCGAGCAGTACTTC
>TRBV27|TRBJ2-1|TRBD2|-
CASRKDGGAYNEQFF
TGTGCCAGCAGAAAAGACGGGGGGGCCTACAATGAGCAGTTCTTC
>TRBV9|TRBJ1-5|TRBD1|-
CASSVDGTEYQPQHF
TGTGCCAGCAGCGTAGATGGGACAGAATATCAGCCCCAGCATTTT
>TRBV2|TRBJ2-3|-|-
CASSDGNTDTQYF
TGTGCCAGCAGTGACGGGAACACAGATACGCAGTATTTT
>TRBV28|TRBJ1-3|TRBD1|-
CASSSGQGDTIYF
TGTGCCAGCAGTTCCGGACAGGGAGACACCATATATTTT
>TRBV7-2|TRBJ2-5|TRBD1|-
CASSLKTGVQETQYF
TGTGCCAGCAGCCTAAAAACAGGGGTGCAAGAGACCCAGTACTTC
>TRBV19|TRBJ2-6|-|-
CASSESGANVLTF
TGTGCCAGTAGTGAGTCTGGGGCCAACGTCCTGACTTTC
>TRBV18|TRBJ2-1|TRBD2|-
CASPLAGAYNEQFF
TGTGCCAGCCCACTAGCGGGAGCCTACAATGAGCAGTTCTTC
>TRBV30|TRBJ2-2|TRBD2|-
CAWTFWEGRAGELFF
TGTGCCTGGACTTTTTGGGAGGGCCGTGCCGGGGAGCTGTTTTTT
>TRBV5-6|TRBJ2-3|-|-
CASSPGGLLVDTQYF
TGTGCCAGCAGCCCCGGAGGACTCCTGGTTGATACGCAGTATTTT
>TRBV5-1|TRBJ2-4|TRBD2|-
CASRRRAGDIDIAKNIQYF
TGCGCCAGCAGACGTAGGGCGGGAGATATAGATATAGCCAAAAACATTCAGTACTTC
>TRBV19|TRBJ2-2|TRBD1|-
CASMGQGRWTGELFF
TGTGCCAGTATGGGACAGGGAAGATGGACCGGGGAGCTGTTTTTT
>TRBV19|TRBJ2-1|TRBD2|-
CASSLDPGLALTNEQFF
TGTGCCAGTAGTCTGGACCCGGGACTAGCGCTAACCAATGAGCAGTTCTTC
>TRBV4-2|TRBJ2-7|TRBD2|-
CASSQVLAGSAGEQYF
TGTGCCAGCAGCCAAGTACTAGCGGGATCAGCGGGCGAGCAGTACTTC
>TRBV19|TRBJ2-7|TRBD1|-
CASSIDLGQAYEQYF
TGTGCCAGTAGTATAGACCTCGGACAGGCCTACGAGCAGTACTTC
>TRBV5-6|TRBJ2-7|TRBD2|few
CASSQTSGSHEQYF
TGTGCCAGCAGCCAGACTAGCGGGAGCCACGAGCAGTACTTC
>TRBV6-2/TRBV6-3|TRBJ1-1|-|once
CASSYGGQPNTEAFF
TGTGCCAGCAGTTACGGAGGACAGCCGAACACTGAAGCTTTCTTT
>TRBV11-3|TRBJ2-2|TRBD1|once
CASSQSGQGAGELFF
TGTGCCAGCAGCCAGTCGGGACAGGGGGCCGGGGAGCTGTTTTTT
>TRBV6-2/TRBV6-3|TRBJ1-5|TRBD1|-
CASSLDRVGQPQHF
TGTGCCAGCAGTCTCGACAGGGTAGGTCAGCCCCAGCATTTT
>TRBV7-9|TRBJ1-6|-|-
CASSSERVAASPLHF
TGTGCCAGCAGCTCAGAACGGGTAGCGGCTTCACCCCTCCACTTT